This TCR beta chain was documented in a study of graft-versus-host responses after intestinal transplantation. Study context: Recipients were all induced with anti-thymocyte globulin, then given tacrolimus and steroids for approximately 3 years.

For this clone: The target antigen is unknown.

The assay was immunoSEQ multiplex PCR, and TCRdb's table has in-frame clones only and misses some. Of about 93,000 clones in the sample, roughly 80% were seen once. Germline CDR1 is SGHDN and CDR2 is FVKESK. Trimming took off 0 bases at V and 5 bases at J, with 14 bases between the two ends. The CDR3 runs to 16 residues. The chain employs TRBV14 and TRBJ2-1, with D perhaps TRBD2 (6 bases). The TCR comes from a human donor who received an intestinal transplant. The specimen comprised unstimulated CD4+ T cells sorted from spleen or lymph node cells, sampled before intestinal transplant. DNA for the CDR3: TGTGCCAGCAGCCAAGATTATTGGGGGGTCAACAATGAGCAGTTCTTC. It yields the protein CASSQDYWGVNNEQFF. The complete variable domain, with remaining parts taken from reference TRBV14 and TRBJ2-1, reads EAGVTQFPSHSVIEKGQTVTLRCDPISGHDNLYWYRRVMGKEIKFLLHFVKESKQDESGMPNNRFLAERTGGTYSTLKVQPAELEDSGVYFCASSQDYWGVNNEQFFGPGTRLTVL.